The present TCR beta chain was sequenced within a study of CD4 T cells in relation to SARS-CoV-2 and coronaviruses. General study points: In roughly 61% of donors, memory CD4+ clonotypes crossrecognized SARS-CoV-2 and at least one common cold coronavirus spike. No donor gave both pre-pandemic and post-infection samples.

Naive and memory CD4+ T cells were cultured with CEF, then survey-sequenced. Sequencing used immunoSEQ multiplex PCR; TCRdb keeps in-frame clones, though not all of them. In the table there are about 36,000 clones, approximately 83% of which are singletons. Fewer than 130,000 naive or memory CD4+ cells were cultured with CEF peptides for under twelve days. Concerning this clone itself: What it recognizes is unknown.

The CDR3 has 15 amino acids. J was trimmed by 6 bases and V by 5 bases; bases with no gene match: 4. Germline assignment: CDR1 SGHVS and CDR2 FNYEAQ. The rearrangement uses TRBV7-6 and TRBJ2-3; 14 bases are a match to TRBD2. The receptor was derived from an adult with COVID-19. The material sequenced was naive CD4+ T cells from PBMCs, cultured in vitro. Subset denoted: naive CD4+ T cells isolated by negative enrichment. The CDR3 sequence: CASSPGTSGSDTQYF. DNA for the CDR3: TGTGCCAGCAGCCCTGGGACTAGCGGGAGTGATACGCAGTATTTT.